This T cell receptor beta chain was found in a study of OX40 agonist ivuxolimab in advanced cancers. For context, the study as a whole: Ivuxolimab was a fully human IgG2 agonistic monoclonal antibody targeting the costimulatory receptor OX40 (CD134). Intravenous ivuxolimab was administered to patients every 2 weeks at six dose levels: 0.01, 0.1, 0.3, 1.5, 3 and 10 mg/kg. Among the 50 to 55 dose-escalation patients, around 19 had hepatocellular carcinoma, roughly 15 melanoma, 9 renal cell carcinoma and 9 head and neck cancer. In the dose-escalation cohort, 70% to 85% of patients were male, and the mean age was around 60 years, with a range of roughly 23 to 85. Patients were allowed to have had prior anti-PD-1, anti-PD-L1 or anti-CTLA-4 therapy, and 40% of the dose-escalation patients had been treated with checkpoint inhibitors. Partial responses occurred in three dose-escalation patients, of whom one had hepatocellular carcinoma and two had cutaneous melanoma. Peripheral TCRbeta sequencing was intended to test whether TCR sequence diversity was altered and clonal T-cell expansion was caused by ivuxolimab. The paper reports the monotherapy dose-escalation portion (N of about 56 patients) of the phase I ivuxolimab trial.

For sequencing of the TCRbeta CDR3 region, genomic DNA was extracted from the sorted cells. TCRbeta CDR3 regions were sequenced using the immunoSEQ Assay. TCRdb re-hosts the immuneACCESS table, in-frame sequences only. Its copies lack some clones; in the studies checked, an unresolved V gene accounts for under half of them, and the cause for the rest is not known. Present in this sample are 65,000 to 80,000 clones, 90% to 95% of which were seen just once. Jointly, the top ten make up approximately 0.32% of the sample. The germline V gene yields MNHEY for CDR1 and SVGAGI for CDR2. From the cysteine through the phenylalanine, the CDR3 covers 14 amino acids. CDR3 DNA is the only sequence kept; it has 42 bases, read in frame from the first base. Relative to germline, V is 5 bases shorter and J is 4 bases shorter, with 14 bases between their ends. Overall study outcomes, separate from this receptor: Which antigens the clonally expanded peripheral T cells were specific for was not determined. Low levels of normalized T-cell clonal expansion were also seen in some patients who did not respond. Clonal expansion of both CD4+ and CD8+ blood T cells was observed from baseline to week 6 at doses 0.1 to 3.0 mg/kg. In the 0.1-3.0 mg/kg groups, partial responders had among the lowest normalized peripheral clonal expansion, particularly in CD8+ T cells. On average, CD8+ T cells showed more expanded clones than CD4+ T cells after ivuxolimab.

Patients with a history of autoimmune disease or receiving systemic immunosuppression were excluded from the trial. In every dose cohort, peripheral blood was drawn for TCR sequencing at baseline, cycle 4 day 1, and cycle 7 day 1. Samples came from an open-label, multicenter, first-in-human phase I dose-escalation trial of ivuxolimab. Adults with locally advanced or metastatic head and neck squamous cell, hepatocellular, melanoma or renal cell carcinoma were enrolled in the trial. Before TCR sequencing, CD4+ and CD8+ T cells were separately sorted from peripheral blood. Worth noting for this clone: No cognate antigen has been identified for it. One base away there is no much larger clone; base qualities are not given.

Recombination linked TRBV6-5 to TRBJ1-1, with TRBD1 perhaps the D gene, on 6 matching bases. Material: CD4+ or CD8+ T cells sorted from blood, obtained in a trial of the OX40 agonist ivuxolimab. This sequence originates from an adult with an advanced solid tumor such as melanoma, head and neck, liver or kidney cancer. The DNA sequence follows: TGTGCCAGCAGTCAACAGGGTGTGATCACTGAAGCTTTCTTT. It translates to CASSQQGVITEAFF.